A single sample is the source of the 32 T cell receptor beta chains below, sequenced in a study of cytomegalovirus exposure and HLA in healthy donors. The PCR employed 60 Vbeta primers together with 13 Jbeta primers. Clones were read by immunoSEQ multiplex PCR, and TCRdb kept only the in-frame ones, dropping some. The profile shows under 150,000 clones, roughly 75% of them singletons. Sequenced: PBMCs. The receptors shown here come from a man aged 30 to 45 in good health and CMV-seronegative.

J is TRBJ2-2 and V is TRBV5-1, with TRBD1 identical over 9 bases. V was pared by 3 bases and J by 5 bases, with 17 bases of the junction left unmatched. The CDR3 sequence is 19 residues long. The germline CDR1 and CDR2 sequences are SGHRS and YFSETQ. The DNA of the CDR3 is TGCGCCAGCAGCTCCCGTTTGGCCTTACAGGGGGCAGCTACCGGGGAGCTGTTTTTT. Its protein is CASSSRLALQGAATGELFF.

This chain connects TRBV30 to TRBJ2-7; tentatively, D is TRBD2 (7 bases). The V gene lost 5 bases and the J gene lost 0 bases, with 14 bases spanning the gap. The CDR3 totals 14 residues. In germline, CDR1 is GTSNPN, CDR2 SVGIG (reference sequence). The CDR3 coding sequence is TGTGCCTGGGGCAGGGGCGGGAGCTCCTACGAGCAGTACTTC. Its protein product is CAWGRGGSSYEQYF.

This chain uses TRBV19 with TRBJ2-3, with D unclear. Germline CDR1 reads LNHDA; CDR2 reads SQIVND (reference sequence). CDR3 size: 14 residues. Trimming shortened V by 2 bases and J by 0 bases, and 6 bases separated the two germline ends. CDR3 bases: TGTGCCAGTAGTATATCGTCTAGCACAGATACGCAGTATTTT. This gives the protein CASSISSSTDTQYF.

This clone appeared a single time. The V gene is TRBV19, the J gene TRBJ2-2, with 9 bases fitting TRBD1. The germline gives CDR1 LNHDA, CDR2 SQIVND (reference sequence). The CDR3 has 14 amino acids. Trimming removed 4 bases from V and 3 bases from J; junction bases left unmatched: 0. CDR3 DNA: TGTGCCAGTAGTAGGACAGGGGACACCGGGGAGCTGTTTTTT. It specifies CASSRTGDTGELFF.

This clone appeared a few times. The chain's CDR3 is CASSFQVNTEAFF. DNA for the CDR3: TGTGCCAGCAGTTTTCAGGTGAACACTGAAGCTTTCTTT. The chain joins TRBV5-6 to TRBJ1-1; D gene uncertain. CDR3 length: 13 residues. The germline V gene has CDR1 SGHDT and CDR2 YYEEEE. V lost 5 bases and J lost 0, with 8 bases in between. The full variable domain, rest sourced from reference TRBV5-6 and TRBJ1-1, is DAGVTQSPTHLIKTRGQQVTLRCSPKSGHDTVSWYQQALGQGPQFIFQYYEEEERQRGNFPDRFSGHQFPNYSSELNVNALLLGDSALYLCASSFQVNTEAFFGQGTRLTVV.

The rearrangement joins TRBV30 to TRBJ2-7; the D gene is possibly TRBD1 (5 bases). The CDR3 is 14 residues long. V was shortened by 2 bases and J by 4 bases, with 15 bases between the two germline ends. CDR1 GTSNPN and CDR2 SVGIG come from the germline V gene (reference sequence). CDR3 protein: CAWSPDSREYEQYF. CDR3 sequence (DNA): TGTGCCTGGAGTCCCGACAGTAGAGAATACGAGCAGTACTTC. The whole variable domain, filled in from reference TRBV30 and TRBJ2-7, reads SQTIHQWPATLVQPVGSPLSLECTVEGTSNPNLYWYRQAAGRGLQLLFYSVGIGQISSEVPQNLSASRPQDRQFILSSKKLLLSDSGFYLCAWSPDSREYEQYFGPGTRLTVT.

The chain couples TRBV10-2 to TRBJ1-1; D not certain. Looked up from germline, CDR1 is WSHSY and CDR2 is SAAADI. This CDR3 is built from 14 residues. Between the trimmed V and J ends, which lost 7 bases and 1 base, there was a span of 13 bases. The CDR3 DNA sequence: TGCGCCAGCAAATTTGCTGGAGGGAACACTGAAGCTTTCTTT. Encoded protein: CASKFAGGNTEAFF.

The J gene is TRBJ1-5, the V gene TRBV19; 8 bases fit TRBD1. Germline V gene lookup returns CDR1 LNHDA and CDR2 SQIVND (reference sequence). This CDR3 has 13 residues. J lost 11 bases, V lost 6 bases, and 9 bases had no gene match. The CDR3 spells CASSRGPYVSQHF. CDR3 in DNA: TGTGCCAGTAGCAGGGGGCCTTACGTGTCCCAGCATTTT.

The gene calls are TRBV30 and TRBJ2-7; the D gene is possibly TRBD2 (7 bases). This CDR3 contains 17 residues. Trimming removed 2 bases at V and 4 bases at J, with 24 bases between. CDR1 is GTSNPN and CDR2 is SVGIG in the germline V gene (reference sequence). The CDR3 region has the DNA TGTGCCTGGAGTCCCTTCCGGACCAGCGGGACATCGTACGAGCAGTACTTC. It is translated as CAWSPFRTSGTSYEQYF.

To note about this clone: Sequence at one end of the junction differs from germline and may be a read error. The chain recombines TRBV29-1 with TRBJ1-2; D perhaps matches TRBD1 (6 bases). The germline gives CDR1 SQVTM, CDR2 ANQGSEA. This CDR3 is built from 11 residues. In DNA form, the CDR3 reads TGCAGCGTTGCAGGGGTCGATGGCTACCCCTTC. Protein product: CSVAGVDGYPF.

The rearrangement uses TRBV30 and TRBJ2-5; 14 bases align to TRBD2. The V and J ends lost 0 bases and 3 bases, in that order; junction bases with no gene match: 0. The germline gives CDR1 GTSNPN, CDR2 SVGIG (reference sequence). CDR3 length: 15 residues. CDR3 DNA: TGTGCCTGGAGTGTGGGACTAGCGGGAGAAGAGACCCAGTACTTC. It is translated as CAWSVGLAGEETQYF.

The J gene is TRBJ2-3, the V gene TRBV6-4; D unclear. CDR3 length: 15 residues. Trimming pared 4 bases from V and 2 bases from J, leaving 13 bases between. Germline V lookup: CDR1 MRHNA, CDR2 SNTAGT. Here the CDR3 DNA reads TGTGCCAGCAGTGGTTACCTATCATCCACAGATACGCAGTATTTT. As protein: CASSGYLSSTDTQYF.

The V call is TRBV15, the J call TRBJ2-7; tentatively, D is TRBD2 (7 bases). Germline CDR1 and CDR2: LNHNV and YYDKDF (reference sequence). V lost 0 bases and J lost 2, with 11 bases in between. This CDR3 spans 15 amino acids. As DNA, the CDR3 is TGTGCCACCAGCAGAGAAGGGGGAGGGCCCTACGAGCAGTACTTC. It encodes CATSREGGGPYEQYF.

The chain combines TRBV28 with TRBJ1-5; unclear D gene. V gave up 8 bases and J gave up 2 bases, with 10 bases separating them. The CDR3 extends over 13 amino acids. Germline V gene sequence: CDR1 MDHEN, CDR2 SYDVKM. The CDR3 DNA reads as TGTGCCAGCCTGCCAAGAGGCAATCAGCCCCAGCATTTT. This gives the protein CASLPRGNQPQHF.

This clone was observed a few times. The chain uses TRBV7-6 and TRBJ1-1; no clear D. From germline, CDR1 is SGHVS and CDR2 FNYEAQ. The CDR3 has 13 residues. V was clipped by 2 bases and J by 1 base, with 5 bases between them. The CDR3 region is CASSLSKNTEAFF. In DNA form, the CDR3 reads TGTGCCAGCAGCTTAAGCAAGAACACTGAAGCTTTCTTT.

The V gene is TRBV7-6, the J gene TRBJ2-5, with a tentative D call TRBD1 (9 bases). The CDR3 length is 17 residues. V was pared by 4 bases and J by 2 bases, with 20 bases between. The germline V gene encodes CDR1 SGHVS and CDR2 FNYEAQ. The CDR3 loop reads CASSYRGPSGQQETQYF. The CDR3 DNA follows: TGTGCCAGCAGCTACAGGGGGCCTAGCGGGCAGCAAGAGACCCAGTACTTC.

The chain has TRBV29-1 and TRBJ2-3, with D possibly matching TRBD1 (5 bases). Per germline, CDR1 SQVTM and CDR2 ANQGSEA. The CDR3 has 12 residues. V was cut by 3 bases and J by 5 bases, with 9 bases left in between. The CDR3 DNA reads as TGCAGCGTTGACAGGGATATAGATACGCAGTATTTT. Its translation is CSVDRDIDTQYF.

The gene calls are TRBV2 and TRBJ1-3; D is undetermined. V gave up 5 bases and J gave up 0 bases, with 14 bases separating them. The CDR3 runs to 16 residues. CDR1 SNHLY and CDR2 FYNNEI come from the germline V gene. The CDR3 here is CASSRHLPSSGNTIYF. CDR3 DNA sequence: TGTGCCAGCAGTCGACACCTCCCGAGCTCTGGAAACACCATATATTTT.

V gene TRBV28 combines with J gene TRBJ2-5, with 7 positions matching TRBD1. CDR1 MDHEN and CDR2 SYDVKM come from the germline V gene. After removal of 8 bases from V and 10 bases from J, the junction contained 22 bases not matched to a gene. The CDR3 contains 16 residues. This chain's CDR3 is CASYPAATGKWIVQYF. The CDR3, as DNA: TGTGCCAGCTACCCCGCAGCGACAGGGAAGTGGATAGTCCAGTACTTC.

The genes are TRBV6-6 and TRBJ1-4, with D possibly being TRBD1 (6 bases). The V gene's germline CDR1 is MNHNY and CDR2 SVGAGI (reference sequence). V was cut by 4 bases and J by 8 bases, with 14 bases left in between. This CDR3 is 14 amino acids long. The CDR3 coding sequence is TGTGCCAGCAGTTCTCAGGGGTTGGAGGAAAAACTGTTTTTT. Encoded protein: CASSSQGLEEKLFF.

The gene calls are TRBV6-1 and TRBJ1-5; D gene unclear. The CDR3 contains 13 residues. V dropped 1 base and J dropped 11 bases, with 12 bases sitting between them. Germline CDR1 MNHNS, CDR2 SASEGT. The CDR3 is CASSEGEAGAQHF. CDR3 coding DNA: TGTGCCAGCAGTGAAGGAGAAGCGGGAGCCCAGCATTTT.

The DNA for the CDR3 is TGTGCCAGCATCTGGCGGGAGGGAACCTACGAGCAGTACTTC. Translation: CASIWREGTYEQYF. V and J are TRBV2 and TRBJ2-7; 9 bases map to TRBD2. V was pared by 7 bases and J by 2 bases, with 6 bases of the junction left unmatched. Germline assignment: CDR1 SNHLY and CDR2 FYNNEI. The CDR3 runs 14 residues.

V and J are TRBV18 and TRBJ1-4; 7 bases match TRBD1. Unmatched junction bases numbered 6, after V lost 1 base and J lost 7 bases. Germline V gene data show CDR1 as KGHSH and CDR2 as LQKENI. CDR3 length: 15 amino acids. DNA for the CDR3: TGTGCCAGCTCACCACTAGGGGGCTTGGGTGAAAAACTGTTTTTT. It encodes CASSPLGGLGEKLFF.

The chain employs TRBV6-1 and TRBJ2-1, with a possible D match to TRBD2 (6 bases). Trimming removed 7 bases from V and 5 bases from J, with 18 bases in between. Germline V gene sequence: CDR1 MNHNS, CDR2 SASEGT. CDR3 size: 15 residues. The CDR3 sequence is CASTPIRERNNEQFF. In DNA form, the CDR3 reads TGTGCCAGCACCCCTATCCGGGAGAGGAACAATGAGCAGTTCTTC.

V and J are TRBV5-6 and TRBJ2-7, with 7 bases matching TRBD1. The ends lost 3 bases at V and 9 bases at J; junction bases unmatched: 9. The CDR3 is 13 amino acids. Germline-derived CDR1 and CDR2 are SGHDT and YYEEEE. The chain's CDR3 is CASSSDRHPWQYF. CDR3 DNA: TGTGCCAGCAGCTCGGACAGGCACCCATGGCAGTACTTC.

The rearrangement links TRBV19 to TRBJ1-5; 9 bases align to TRBD1. The V and J ends lost 10 bases and 0 bases, in that order; junction bases with no gene match: 4. CDR3 length equals 14 residues. Germline V lookup: CDR1 LNHDA, CDR2 SQIVND (reference sequence). DNA of the CDR3: TGTGCCACTAGGACAGGGGTTAGCAATCAGCCCCAGCATTTT. Its translation is CATRTGVSNQPQHF.

V and J are TRBV28 and TRBJ2-2; no clear D. The V end was cut by 5 bases, the J end by 1 base, with 11 bases between. Germline V gene lookup returns CDR1 MDHEN and CDR2 SYDVKM. CDR3 length: 15 residues. The CDR3 spells CASSEDLMNTGELFF. CDR3 nucleotide sequence: TGTGCCAGCAGTGAAGACTTAATGAACACCGGGGAGCTGTTTTTT.

This clone was found a few times. V gene TRBV27 combines with J gene TRBJ2-3; D may be TRBD1 (6 bases). CDR1 and CDR2 (germline): MNHEY, SMNVEV (reference sequence). The CDR3 consists of 17 residues. The V end was cut by 1 base, the J end by 0 bases, with 14 bases between. The CDR3 region is CASSLYIRGSSTDTQYF. The CDR3 nucleotides are TGTGCCAGCAGTTTATATATCAGGGGCAGTAGCACAGATACGCAGTATTTT.

The rearrangement joins TRBV15 to TRBJ2-1, with 8 bases lining up with TRBD2. The CDR3 runs to 17 residues. V shed 4 bases, J shed 6 bases, and the junction held 14 bases outside the gene matches. Germline CDR1 reads LNHNV; CDR2 reads YYDKDF (reference sequence). CDR3 nucleotides: TGTGCCACCAGCATTCTCTCCGGGGGGGTCAGGGCCAATGAGCAGTTCTTC. Translation: CATSILSGGVRANEQFF.

In this sample, this clone turned up a few times. This chain connects TRBV6-1 to TRBJ1-5; no firm D call. This CDR3 spans 15 amino acids. Deletions cut 0 bases from V and 7 bases from J, with 13 bases between. CDR1 MNHNS and CDR2 SASEGT come from the germline V gene. The CDR3 sequence: CASSEALQAGQPQHF. The CDR3 nucleotides read TGTGCCAGCAGTGAAGCGCTTCAGGCAGGACAGCCCCAGCATTTT.

J is TRBJ2-1 and V is TRBV18, with D hard to call. Looked up from germline, CDR1 is KGHSH and CDR2 is LQKENI. Deletions cut 1 base from V and 0 bases from J, with 7 bases between. The CDR3 spans 15 residues. The CDR3 DNA follows: TGTGCCAGCTCACCACTAGAGAGCTCCTACAATGAGCAGTTCTTC. This gives the protein CASSPLESSYNEQFF.

In this sample, this clone turned up once. The chain's CDR3 is CASTTKQGELSTDTQYF. The CDR3, as DNA: TGTGCCAGCACCACCAAACAGGGGGAACTTAGCACAGATACGCAGTATTTT. This chain links TRBV27 with TRBJ2-3, with 8 bases identical to TRBD1. J was trimmed by 0 bases and V by 7 bases; bases with no gene match: 12. This CDR3 contains 17 residues. Germline CDR1 is MNHEY and CDR2 is SMNVEV (reference sequence).